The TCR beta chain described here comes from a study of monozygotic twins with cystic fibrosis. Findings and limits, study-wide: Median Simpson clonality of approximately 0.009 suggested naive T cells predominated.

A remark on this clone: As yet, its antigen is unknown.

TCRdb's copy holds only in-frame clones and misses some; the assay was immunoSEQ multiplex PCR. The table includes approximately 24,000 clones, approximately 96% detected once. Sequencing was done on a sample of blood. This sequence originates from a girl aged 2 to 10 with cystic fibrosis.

The CDR3 sequence: CASSSPTGGDYGYTF. CDR3 nucleotide sequence: TGTGCCAGCAGTTCCCCAACGGGGGGTGACTATGGCTACACCTTC. The chain uses TRBV28 and TRBJ1-2, with D perhaps TRBD1 (5 bases). V was clipped by 4 bases and J by 3 bases, with 15 bases between them. Germline CDR1 and CDR2: MDHEN and SYDVKM. The CDR3 loop spans 15 amino acids.